This T cell receptor (beta chain) was sequenced for a study of Ad26.COV2.S vaccination and SARS-CoV-2 variants. Study-wide background: Among those in the COV1001 Ad26.COV2.S trial arm was the donor.

The CDR3 has 16 residues. Germline V gives CDR1 SGHTA, CDR2 FQGTGA. Trimming took off 5 bases at V and 3 bases at J, with 17 bases between the two ends. Treatment: about 20 received Ad26.COV2.S at low or high dose, single or two shots; 5 received placebo; per-sample allocation not given. Sample collection was performed on day 63 after the first vaccine or placebo injection. Recruitment in Boston yielded a donor of adult age, 18-55 years. Assay: immunoSEQ multiplex PCR; the TCRdb copy retains only in-frame clones and omits some. This table holds around 300,000 clones, 88% found once. Sequences were derived from peripheral blood, sampled in a trial of Ad26.COV2.S vaccine versus placebo. The rearrangement links TRBV7-3 to TRBJ1-3, with D possibly TRBD1 on 5 matching bases. The sequence was collected from a person between 18 and 65 years old who received the Ad26.COV2.S COVID-19 vaccine or a placebo. The chain's CDR3 is CASSPTDRMFGNTIYF. In DNA, the CDR3 is TGTGCCAGCAGCCCTACCGACAGAATGTTTGGAAACACCATATATTTT.